A single sample gave rise to the 29 T cell receptor beta chains below, sequenced in a study of blood T cell repertoires in COVID-19. Method: immunoSEQ multiplex PCR; TCRdb's copy keeps in-frame clones and lacks some. The sample lists approximately 170,000 clones, around 88% occurring once. The sample consisted of PBMCs or T cells enriched from blood (not recorded which). These receptor sequences come from a woman aged 50 to 60 in a cohort exposed to, infected with or recovered from COVID-19 (not recorded which).

The gene calls are TRBV28 and TRBJ1-5; no definite D call. The CDR3 length is 15 residues. Germline V gene data show CDR1 as MDHEN and CDR2 as SYDVKM. The V gene lost 6 bases and the J gene lost 4 bases, with 16 bases spanning the gap. In nucleotides, the CDR3 is TGTGCCAGCAGAGGAGGAGGGTCGGGGAATCAGCCCCAGCATTTT. Translating gives CASRGGGSGNQPQHF.

The rearrangement links TRBV7-6 to TRBJ2-1; 14 bases align to TRBD2. Per the germline V gene, CDR1 is SGHVS and CDR2 is FNYEAQ. The CDR3 totals 15 residues. Losses at the gene ends were 5 bases for V and 10 bases for J; bases not matched to a gene: 7. This CDR3 reads CASSRLGLAGVEQFF. CDR3 nucleotides: TGTGCCAGCAGCCGACTGGGACTAGCGGGAGTAGAGCAGTTCTTC.

The chain couples TRBV5-1 to TRBJ2-3, with 7 positions matching TRBD1. The CDR3 has 15 amino acids. The ends lost 1 base at V and 11 bases at J; junction bases unmatched: 13. The germline V gene has CDR1 SGHRS and CDR2 YFSETQ. The CDR3 region is CASSLSRDRSPLQYF. The CDR3 nucleotides are TGCGCCAGCAGCTTGTCCCGGGACAGATCACCTCTGCAGTATTTT.

As DNA, the CDR3 is TGCGCCAGCAGTGAGCAGGCGAGCTCTGGAAACACCATATATTTT. Amino acids: CASSEQASSGNTIYF. V gene TRBV5-1 combines with J gene TRBJ1-3; no firm D call. The CDR3 runs to 15 residues. The V end was cut by 5 bases, the J end by 0 bases, with 12 bases between. In germline, CDR1 is SGHRS, CDR2 YFSETQ.

V usage is TRBV5-1 and J usage is TRBJ1-3, with TRBD1 matching over 11 bases. The CDR3 covers 16 residues. The germline CDR1 and CDR2 sequences are SGHRS and YFSETQ. J lost 6 bases, V lost 0 bases, and 5 bases had no gene match. The CDR3 here is CASSLDGQGAENTIYF. The CDR3 DNA reads as TGCGCCAGCAGCTTGGATGGACAGGGGGCGGAAAACACCATATATTTT.

The sample holds one count of this clone. This CDR3 reads CASSIGVQGKQTQYF. In nucleotides, the CDR3 is TGTGCCAGTAGTATAGGAGTACAGGGTAAACAGACCCAGTACTTC. V and J are TRBV19 and TRBJ2-5, with TRBD1 as a possible D gene (6 bases). This CDR3 comprises 15 residues. In germline, CDR1 is LNHDA, CDR2 SQIVND (reference sequence). V was trimmed by 1 base and J by 6 bases, leaving 15 bases between them.

The chain recombines TRBV7-2 with TRBJ2-5; 9 bases line up with TRBD1. There are 19 residues in the CDR3. After removal of 2 bases from V and 6 bases from J, the junction contained 19 bases not matched to a gene. Germline CDR1 and CDR2: SGHTA and FQGNSA. The CDR3 loop is CASSLSPNPTGGSGKTQYF. The CDR3 DNA reads TGTGCCAGCAGCTTATCTCCTAATCCGACAGGGGGTTCAGGGAAGACCCAGTACTTC.

V and J are TRBV28 and TRBJ1-1; a possible D gene is TRBD1 (5 bases). CDR1 is MDHEN and CDR2 is SYDVKM in the germline V gene. This CDR3 has 14 amino acids. Trimming removed 5 bases from V and 2 bases from J, with 12 bases in between. The DNA for the CDR3 is TGTGCCAGCAGTATCATACAGGAAAACACTGAAGCTTTCTTT. This gives the protein CASSIIQENTEAFF.

The chain uses TRBV6-5 and TRBJ1-5, with 7 nucleotides matching TRBD1. This CDR3 has 15 residues. Germline V lookup: CDR1 MNHEY, CDR2 SVGAGI. V trimming: 6 bases; J trimming: 6 bases; junction bases outside the gene matches: 11. The CDR3 DNA reads as TGTGCCAGCAGCCCCGAGGGGACAGCCGGTCAGCCCCAGCATTTT. Protein product: CASSPEGTAGQPQHF.

CDR3 bases: TGTGCCAGCAGTGCATTCCGAGAGGGACAACGCTCTGGGGCCAACGTCCTGACTTTC. It yields the protein CASSAFREGQRSGANVLTF. The chain joins TRBV6-1 to TRBJ2-6; perhaps TRBD1 as D (6 bases). CDR3 size: 19 residues. Germline-derived CDR1 and CDR2 are MNHNS and SASEGT. V lost 4 bases, J lost 0 bases, and 19 bases lay in between.

The V call is TRBV7-2, the J call TRBJ2-1; the D gene is possibly TRBD1 (7 bases). Trimming pared 3 bases from V and 4 bases from J, leaving 10 bases between. This CDR3 is 14 amino acids long. The germline V gene encodes CDR1 SGHTA and CDR2 FQGNSA. CDR3 sequence: CASSLQGGYNEQFF. The CDR3 region has the DNA TGTGCCAGCAGCTTGCAGGGGGGTTACAATGAGCAGTTCTTC.

V usage is TRBV4-1 and J usage is TRBJ2-1, with 11 bases aligning to TRBD2. The CDR3 has 15 residues. Unmatched junction bases numbered 5, after V lost 0 bases and J lost 10 bases. CDR1 is MGHRA and CDR2 is YSYEKL in the germline V gene. The CDR3 DNA reads TGCGCCAGCAGCCAAGAACTAGCGGGAGTACGGGAGCAGTTCTTC. This gives the protein CASSQELAGVREQFF.

The gene calls are TRBV5-4 and TRBJ2-7; TRBD1 aligns across 8 bases. Germline lookup yields CDR1 SGHNT and CDR2 YYREEE (reference sequence). Trimming removed 3 bases from V and 0 bases from J; junction bases left unmatched: 8. The length of the CDR3 is 16 residues. CDR3 bases: TGTGCCAGCAGCTCTGGGGGAACAGGGGGCTCCTACGAGCAGTACTTC. Translated: CASSSGGTGGSYEQYF. Full variable domain (missing parts from reference TRBV5-4 and TRBJ2-7): ETGVTQSPTHLIKTRGQQVTLRCSSQSGHNTVSWYQQALGQGPQFIFQYYREEENGRGNFPPRFSGLQFPNYSSELNVNALELDDSALYLCASSSGGTGGSYEQYFGPGTRLTVT.

This clone was observed a few times. The chain carries TRBV7-9 and TRBJ2-1; 11 nucleotides line up with TRBD2. J lost 4 bases, V lost 4 bases, and 6 bases had no gene match. The CDR3 covers 16 residues. Germline CDR1 and CDR2: SEHNR and FQNEAQ (reference sequence). The CDR3 DNA reads TGTGCCAGCAGCTCGACTAGCGGGATCCGATACAATGAGCAGTTCTTC. Amino acids: CASSSTSGIRYNEQFF.

The chain is built from TRBV7-2 and TRBJ2-3; 7 nucleotides line up with TRBD2. This CDR3 contains 14 residues. Germline CDR1 reads SGHTA; CDR2 reads FQGNSA. The V and J ends lost 7 bases and 4 bases, in that order; junction bases with no gene match: 8. The CDR3 loop is CASTERGSPDTQYF. CDR3 in DNA: TGTGCCAGCACTGAGCGGGGCTCCCCAGATACGCAGTATTTT.

The rearrangement uses TRBV24-1 and TRBJ1-3, with D perhaps TRBD1 (5 bases). The CDR3 is made up of 17 amino acids. With 3 bases removed from V and 0 bases from J, the gap between germline ends came to 14 bases. Germline assignment: CDR1 KGHDR and CDR2 SFDVKD. CDR3 in DNA: TGTGCCACCAGTGATAGCCAGGGTCTATTCTCTGGAAACACCATATATTTT. Amino acids: CATSDSQGLFSGNTIYF.

The chain combines TRBV30 with TRBJ1-5; TRBD1 agrees at 8 bases. The CDR3 runs 17 residues. The J segment lost 4 bases and the V segment lost 0 bases, leaving 11 bases of the junction unmatched. Germline values: CDR1 GTSNPN, CDR2 SVGIG (reference sequence). Here the CDR3 DNA reads TGTGCCTGGAGTGTTCAGGGGGCTTCGATAAAGAATCAGCCCCAGCATTTT. Residues: CAWSVQGASIKNQPQHF.

This rearrangement joins TRBV12-3 or TRBV12-4 to TRBJ2-7, with D uncertain. Trimming removed 5 bases at V and 1 base at J, with 9 bases between. CDR3 length: 13 amino acids. CDR3 nucleotide sequence: TGTGCCAGCAGTCCCCAGGAATCCTACGAGCAGTACTTC. Residues: CASSPQESYEQYF.

The CDR3 DNA reads TGTGCCAGCAGCTCCTACCAGGGGGGCACAGGGTTCTTC. This translates into CASSSYQGGTGFF. The genes are TRBV11-1 and TRBJ2-1; TRBD1 is a possible D gene (7 bases). From germline, CDR1 is SGHAT and CDR2 FQDESV (reference sequence). The V end was cut by 4 bases, the J end by 15 bases, with 19 bases between. This CDR3 contains 13 residues.

The chain combines TRBV15 with TRBJ2-3; the D gene is possibly TRBD2 (5 bases). CDR1 is LNHNV, CDR2 YYDKDF, per germline (reference sequence). The V end lost 2 bases, the J end lost 4 bases, and 13 bases lay between the germline ends. This CDR3 is built from 15 residues. The CDR3 here is CATSRSGVSADTQYF. DNA of the CDR3: TGTGCCACCAGCAGAAGCGGAGTAAGCGCAGATACGCAGTATTTT.

CDR3 amino acids: CASSVGGGQETQYF. Here the CDR3 DNA reads TGTGCCAGCAGCGTAGGGGGAGGGCAAGAGACCCAGTACTTC. The chain couples TRBV9 to TRBJ2-5; 7 bases match TRBD2. The germline gives CDR1 SGDLS, CDR2 YYNGEE. V was clipped by 0 bases and J by 2 bases; unmatched bases: 1. The CDR3 sequence is 14 residues long.

A few counts support this clone. The CDR3 loop is CASSPTGQLLTSGLDTQYF. Written as DNA, the CDR3 is TGTGCCAGCAGTCCGACAGGGCAGCTTCTGACTAGCGGGCTGGATACGCAGTATTTT. The V call is TRBV27, the J call TRBJ2-3, with 10 bases aligning to TRBD2. Germline V CDR1 and CDR2: MNHEY, SMNVEV (reference sequence). Trimming cost V 5 bases and J 6 bases; bases outside gene matches: 20. CDR3 size: 19 residues.

The chain combines TRBV13 with TRBJ2-4, with 12 bases matching TRBD2. This CDR3 contains 16 residues. Germline CDR1 PRHDT, CDR2 FYEKMQ (reference sequence). The junction had 6 bases not matched to a gene; V was cut back by 4 bases and J by 5 bases. The CDR3 bases are TGTGCCAGCAGCTCTCGGCTAGCGGGAGGGGAAAACATTCAGTACTTC. Amino acid sequence: CASSSRLAGGENIQYF. The full variable domain, in which reference TRBV13 and TRBJ2-4 provide the parts outside the CDR3, is AAGVIQSPRHLIKEKRETATLKCYPIPRHDTVYWYQQGPGQDPQFLISFYEKMQSDKGSIPDRFSAQQFSDYHSELNMSSLELGDSALYFCASSSRLAGGENIQYFGAGTRLSVL.

The chain is built from TRBV28 and TRBJ2-1; TRBD2 matches 11 bases. The CDR3 has 16 amino acids. V trimming: 6 bases; J trimming: 8 bases; junction bases outside the gene matches: 12. Germline V lookup: CDR1 MDHEN, CDR2 SYDVKM. CDR3 in amino acids: CASSRTSGGTEDEQFF. The CDR3 nucleotides are TGTGCCAGCAGCCGTACTAGCGGGGGTACTGAGGATGAGCAGTTCTTC.

This clone was seen more than once but under ten times. The genes are TRBV27 and TRBJ2-7, with a possible D match to TRBD1 (6 bases). V shed 3 bases and J shed 0 bases, with 15 bases lying between them. The CDR3 extends over 16 amino acids. Germline V CDR1 and CDR2: MNHEY, SMNVEV (reference sequence). The chain's CDR3 is CASSFQGGVSSYEQYF. CDR3 nucleotides: TGTGCCAGCAGTTTTCAAGGGGGAGTTTCCTCCTACGAGCAGTACTTC.

This clone was observed a single time. The CDR3 loop is CASRGQTTGYTF. CDR3 in DNA: TGTGCCAGCAGGGGACAGACGACAGGCTACACCTTC. The chain has TRBV2 and TRBJ1-2; 7 nucleotides align to TRBD1. The CDR3 is 12 residues long. Germline V gives CDR1 SNHLY, CDR2 FYNNEI. The trim removed 6 bases at V and 8 bases at J, leaving 6 bases unmatched.

This clone was found a few times. The chain carries TRBV27 and TRBJ2-1, with D possibly matching TRBD1 (6 bases). This CDR3 region has 16 residues. Germline V gene data show CDR1 as MNHEY and CDR2 as SMNVEV (reference sequence). V was clipped by 0 bases and J by 8 bases, with 17 bases between them. DNA of the CDR3: TGTGCCAGCAGTTTATCGCGGCAGGGGTTGATCGATGAGCAGTTCTTC. It yields the protein CASSLSRQGLIDEQFF.

The chain combines TRBV7-2 with TRBJ2-1; 7 positions match TRBD2. This CDR3 is built from 13 residues. Looked up from germline, CDR1 is SGHTA and CDR2 is FQGNSA. V lost 7 bases, J lost 13 bases, and 13 bases stayed unmatched. CDR3 nucleotide sequence: TGTGCCAGCACCAATCCGACTAGCCCCCACCAGTTCTTC. It is translated as CASTNPTSPHQFF.

V usage is TRBV9 and J usage is TRBJ2-5; 10 bases agree with TRBD2. The CDR3 loop spans 17 amino acids. The trim removed 0 bases at V and 3 bases at J, leaving 8 bases unmatched. CDR1 and CDR2 from the germline V gene are SGDLS and YYNGEE. The CDR3 DNA reads as TGTGCCAGCAGCGTAGGTGCTAGCGGGAGCGGGGAAGAGACCCAGTACTTC. It codes for CASSVGASGSGEETQYF.